This T cell receptor (beta chain) was identified in a study of regulatory T cells in long-lasting Graves disease. Study-wide results and limits: Relative to new patients (roughly 1,000), persistent patients exhibited greater sharing of public clonotypes (2,741). Persistent disease was characterized by preferential usage of TRBV28, TRBJ1-2 and TRBJ2-5. Investigators studied peripheral blood only, not thyroid tissue.

There are a few counts of this clonotype. As yet, its antigen is unknown. Trimming took 6 bases from V and 6 from J, leaving 14 bases between them. CDR3 size: 13 residues. This sample's time point: persistent/refractory GD, antithyroid drugs over 5 years with positive TRAb. PBMC RNA served as the TCR library source. HTBI primers from iRepertoire and Arm-PCR of CDR3 regions yielded the TCR beta libraries. Original processing methods: Identification across samples found some 60 TRBV and roughly 13 TRBJ segments. TCRdb independently ran MiXCR on the multiplex PCR reads; one entry per CDR3 protein. TCRdb assigned the V and J calls; the authors' analysis was not used. The table includes under 450,000 distinct CDR3 sequences, about 25% detected once.

This material consisted of peripheral blood mononuclear cells (PBMCs), taken when the disease was refractory, from a patient treated with antithyroid drugs. The TCR sequence derives from a female donor with Graves disease. The chain has TRBV12-3 or TRBV12-4 and TRBJ1-1; possibly TRBD1 for D (6 bases). CDR3 DNA: TGTGCCAGCAGACGGGGGGGGGGCTCTGAAGCTTTCTTT. This translates into CASRRGGGSEAFF.